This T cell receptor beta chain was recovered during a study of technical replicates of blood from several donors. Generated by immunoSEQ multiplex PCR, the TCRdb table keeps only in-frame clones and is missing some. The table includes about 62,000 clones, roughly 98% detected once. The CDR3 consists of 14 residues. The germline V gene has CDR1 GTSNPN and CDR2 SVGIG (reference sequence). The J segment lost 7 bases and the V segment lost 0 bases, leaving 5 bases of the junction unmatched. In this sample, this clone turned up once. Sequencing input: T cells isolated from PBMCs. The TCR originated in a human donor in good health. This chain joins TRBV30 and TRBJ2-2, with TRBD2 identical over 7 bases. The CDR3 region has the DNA TGTGCCTGGAGTGTACGTACTAGCGACGGGGAGCTGTTTTTT. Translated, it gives CAWSVRTSDGELFF.